The rows below give T cell receptor beta chains drawn from one sample of a study of PD-L1 blockade in urothelial cancer. Method: immunoSEQ multiplex PCR; TCRdb's copy keeps in-frame clones and lacks some. The table has some 100,000 clones, roughly nine tenths seen once; the top ten hold almost 0.95%. The specimen was PBMCs, collected around atezolizumab (anti-PD-L1) treatment. The source is a woman aged 80 or over with urothelial cancer. CDR3s include the opening cysteine and the closing phenylalanine or tryptophan. The order of the fields is V gene, D gene, clone size, J gene, CDR3 protein, CDR3 DNA. A D gene is named only where the DNA matches it firmly. Part of the rows lack a size; the others show once, few, many or a class for expanded clones.

V gene: TRBV5-1
D gene: -
clone size: -
J gene: TRBJ1-1
CDR3 protein: CASSLGRVGDTEAFF
CDR3 DNA: TGCGCCAGCAGCTTGGGGAGGGTCGGGGACACTGAAGCTTTCTTT

V gene: TRBV28
D gene: -
clone size: -
J gene: TRBJ1-2
CDR3 protein: CASSFGQGNYGYTF
CDR3 DNA: TGTGCCAGCAGTTTCGGCCAGGGCAACTATGGCTACACCTTC

V gene: TRBV6-1
D gene: TRBD1
clone size: -
J gene: TRBJ1-4
CDR3 protein: CASTFPGTGEKLFF
CDR3 DNA: TGTGCCAGCACCTTCCCCGGGACAGGGGAAAAACTGTTTTTT

V gene: TRBV5-8
D gene: -
clone size: -
J gene: TRBJ1-5
CDR3 protein: CASSLERTQPQHF
CDR3 DNA: TGTGCCAGCAGCTTGGAACGAACACAGCCCCAGCATTTT

V gene: TRBV19
D gene: -
clone size: once
J gene: TRBJ2-1
CDR3 protein: CASSTAPGVYNEQFF
CDR3 DNA: TGTGCCAGTAGTACCGCGCCAGGGGTCTACAATGAGCAGTTCTTC

V gene: TRBV15
D gene: TRBD1
clone size: -
J gene: TRBJ1-1
CDR3 protein: CATSRATGTGLTEAFF
CDR3 DNA: TGTGCCACCAGCAGAGCGACCGGGACAGGATTGACTGAAGCTTTCTTT

V gene: TRBV6-1
D gene: -
clone size: -
J gene: TRBJ2-2
CDR3 protein: CASSPGHDAGELFF
CDR3 DNA: TGTGCCAGCAGTCCGGGACACGACGCCGGGGAGCTGTTTTTT

V gene: TRBV2
D gene: -
clone size: once
J gene: TRBJ1-1
CDR3 protein: CASSEGFRGGDTEAFF
CDR3 DNA: TGTGCCAGCAGTGAAGGATTTAGGGGAGGCGACACTGAAGCTTTCTTT

V gene: TRBV27
D gene: TRBD1
clone size: -
J gene: TRBJ2-7
CDR3 protein: CATSRQGSYEQYF
CDR3 DNA: TGTGCCACTTCCCGACAGGGATCCTACGAGCAGTACTTC

V gene: TRBV6-1
D gene: -
clone size: -
J gene: TRBJ1-1
CDR3 protein: CASSQGQQGEAFF
CDR3 DNA: TGTGCCAGCTCACAGGGCCAACAGGGTGAAGCTTTCTTT

V gene: TRBV5-4
D gene: -
clone size: -
J gene: TRBJ2-3
CDR3 protein: CASSRPYGRTDTQYF
CDR3 DNA: TGTGCCAGCAGTCGACCATACGGGAGAACAGATACGCAGTATTTT

V gene: TRBV15
D gene: TRBD1
clone size: -
J gene: TRBJ1-5
CDR3 protein: CATSKETGDNQPQHF
CDR3 DNA: TGTGCCACCAGCAAAGAGACAGGGGACAATCAGCCCCAGCATTTT

V gene: TRBV27
D gene: -
clone size: -
J gene: TRBJ1-4
CDR3 protein: CASSFKGVGEKLFF
CDR3 DNA: TGTGCCAGCAGTTTCAAAGGGGTCGGGGAAAAACTGTTTTTT

V gene: TRBV27
D gene: TRBD1
clone size: once
J gene: TRBJ1-1
CDR3 protein: CASSRQGGTEAFF
CDR3 DNA: TGTGCCAGCAGTCGACAGGGAGGAACTGAAGCTTTCTTT

V gene: TRBV27
D gene: TRBD2
clone size: -
J gene: TRBJ2-1
CDR3 protein: CASSSPAGASGFNEQFF
CDR3 DNA: TGTGCCAGCAGTTCCCCCGCCGGGGCTAGCGGTTTCAATGAGCAGTTCTTC

V gene: TRBV5-1
D gene: TRBD2
clone size: -
J gene: TRBJ2-3
CDR3 protein: CASMSGSKADTQYF
CDR3 DNA: TGCGCCAGCATGAGCGGGAGTAAAGCAGATACGCAGTATTTT

V gene: TRBV9
D gene: -
clone size: -
J gene: TRBJ2-2
CDR3 protein: CASSVFSGELFF
CDR3 DNA: TGTGCCAGCAGCGTTTTCTCCGGGGAGCTGTTTTTT

V gene: TRBV30
D gene: -
clone size: once
J gene: TRBJ1-4
CDR3 protein: CAWRRGSAPNEKLFF
CDR3 DNA: TGTGCCTGGAGAAGGGGTTCAGCCCCTAATGAAAAACTGTTTTTT

V gene: TRBV6-1
D gene: -
clone size: -
J gene: TRBJ1-3
CDR3 protein: CASSVTGTNSGNTIYF
CDR3 DNA: TGTGCCAGCAGTGTGACAGGAACGAACTCTGGAAACACCATATATTTT

V gene: TRBV28
D gene: TRBD2
clone size: once
J gene: TRBJ2-1
CDR3 protein: CASTLAGESDEQFF
CDR3 DNA: TGTGCCAGCACTTTGGCGGGAGAGTCGGATGAGCAGTTCTTC

V gene: TRBV6-5
D gene: TRBD1
clone size: -
J gene: TRBJ1-2
CDR3 protein: CASSKTGAYGYTF
CDR3 DNA: TGTGCCAGCAGCAAGACAGGGGCCTATGGCTACACCTTC

V gene: TRBV4-2
D gene: TRBD1
clone size: -
J gene: TRBJ1-5
CDR3 protein: CASSQDRGVQPQHF
CDR3 DNA: TGTGCCAGCAGCCAGGACAGGGGAGTCCAGCCCCAGCATTTT

V gene: TRBV7-3
D gene: TRBD2
clone size: -
J gene: TRBJ2-1
CDR3 protein: CASSLAPGLGVDEQFF
CDR3 DNA: TGTGCCAGCAGCTTAGCACCGGGACTAGGGGTCGATGAGCAGTTCTTC

V gene: TRBV5-1
D gene: TRBD2
clone size: -
J gene: TRBJ2-1
CDR3 protein: CASSLAGGPSGEQFF
CDR3 DNA: TGCGCCAGCAGCTTAGCGGGAGGGCCCTCCGGCGAGCAGTTCTTC

V gene: TRBV10-1
D gene: TRBD1
clone size: -
J gene: TRBJ1-5
CDR3 protein: CASSEGTGGQPQHF
CDR3 DNA: TGCGCCAGCAGTGAGGGGACAGGGGGCCAGCCCCAGCATTTT

V gene: TRBV6-1
D gene: TRBD1
clone size: -
J gene: TRBJ2-2
CDR3 protein: CASSERAGGQLTGELFF
CDR3 DNA: TGTGCCAGCAGTGAACGGGCTGGGGGACAGTTAACCGGGGAGCTGTTTTTT

V gene: TRBV5-6
D gene: -
clone size: -
J gene: TRBJ1-2
CDR3 protein: CASSSLRAGGYTF
CDR3 DNA: TGTGCCAGCAGCTCCCTGAGGGCAGGTGGCTACACCTTC

V gene: TRBV19
D gene: -
clone size: -
J gene: TRBJ2-1
CDR3 protein: CASSRWGSLSYNEQFF
CDR3 DNA: TGTGCCAGTAGCCGGTGGGGCAGTCTCTCCTACAATGAGCAGTTCTTC